These T cell receptor beta chains were read from a single sample in a study of T cells in Graves' hyperthyroidism and ophthalmopathy. A single record per CDR3 protein comes from TCRdb applying MiXCR to the multiplex PCR reads. The data contain fewer than 900,000 distinct CDR3 sequences, approximately 19% of them seen just once; the ten biggest clones take up 16%. Sequences were obtained from blood. The receptor source for this set is a woman aged 50 to 60 with Graves' hyperthyroidism that later progressed to Graves' ophthalmopathy. The CDR3 runs from the conserved cysteine through the conserved F or W. D genes are given only for firm matches.

d_call	v_call	cdr3_length	j_call	cdr3_aa
TRBD1	TRBV6-2/TRBV6-3	14	TRBJ1-3	CAVGQVSSGNTIYF
NA	TRBV6-1	16	TRBJ2-3	CASRKKRDSQTDTQYF
NA	TRBV5-6	15	TRBJ1-6	CASRPPGHHNSPLHF
TRBD2	TRBV3-1	15	TRBJ2-1	CASSQSGGAKNEQFF
NA	TRBV10-3	15	TRBJ2-1	CAISETDRSYNEQFF
TRBD2	TRBV7-7	15	TRBJ2-1	CASSFSPSGDGEQFF
NA	TRBV20-1	11	TRBJ1-2	CSGTEVPGYTF
TRBD1	TRBV19	15	TRBJ2-1	CASSVPGQGFNEQFF
TRBD1	TRBV4-2	15	TRBJ1-1	CASSPDRGLSTEAFF
NA	TRBV11-2	15	TRBJ1-1	CASSLGDSSNTEAFF
NA	TRBV25-1	11	TRBJ2-7	CASRLGGKQYF
NA	TRBV11-2	17	TRBJ2-5	CASSLDFFDSRQETQYF
TRBD2	TRBV12-5	16	TRBJ2-1	CASGLAGGSSYNEQFF
NA	TRBV19	15	TRBJ2-2	CASSPGETNTGELFF
TRBD2	TRBV29-1	13	TRBJ2-5	CSVLTSGEETQYF
NA	TRBV30	14	TRBJ1-1	CAWTSGQPLAEAFF
NA	TRBV12-3/TRBV12-4	12	TRBJ1-1	CASRFSTLEAFF
NA	TRBV10-3	15	TRBJ2-6	CAISESSSGANVLTF
NA	TRBV2	17	TRBJ1-6	CASGEGSRGNQGSPLHF
TRBD1	TRBV6-4	15	TRBJ1-2	CASREIRQGRYGYTF
TRBD2	TRBV20-1	14	TRBJ2-3	CSAATSGGPDTQYF
NA	TRBV4-1	14	TRBJ2-2	CASSQEVEAGELFF
NA	TRBV20-1	15	TRBJ1-5	CSAREPGPSNQPQHF
TRBD1	TRBV5-1	17	TRBJ1-6	CASSQRTDRGPGSPLHF
NA	TRBV7-9	15	TRBJ2-2	CASSLRRSNTGELFF
NA	TRBV7-9	10	TRBJ2-2	CALSAGELFF
NA	TRBV19	16	TRBJ2-1	CASSIIGGGSYNEQSF
NA	TRBV3-1	14	TRBJ1-3	CASTRDLTGNTIYF
NA	TRBV20-1	16	TRBJ2-3	CSARVGTGLRTDTQYF
NA	TRBV11-2	14	TRBJ1-6	CASSLEAENSPLHF
NA	TRBV18	13	TRBJ1-1	CASSPKRNTEAFF
TRBD1	TRBV11-2	15	TRBJ2-7	CASSLGTGAVYEQYF
TRBD1	TRBV28	13	TRBJ1-2	CASSPTGGGGYTF
NA	TRBV5-6	16	TRBJ2-1	CASSFTGFSSYNEQFF
NA	TRBV5-8	15	TRBJ2-3	CASSFEGIRTDTQYF
TRBD2	TRBV7-9	16	TRBJ2-5	CASSTTSGGDQETQYF
NA	TRBV27	16	TRBJ1-6	CASSLDRGLIPSPLHF
NA	TRBV27	14	TRBJ1-6	CASTSGPRHSPLHF
NA	TRBV5-1	15	TRBJ1-4	CASSPDTGRNEKLFF
NA	TRBV7-6	15	TRBJ2-7	CASSLRSAAIYEQYF
TRBD1	TRBV7-8	15	TRBJ1-4	CASSPRRTGNEKLFF
NA	TRBV29-1	14	TRBJ2-2	CSVRVTAYTGELFF
TRBD1	TRBV6-1	16	TRBJ1-2	CASSRDPGQAGYGYTF
TRBD1	TRBV18	16	TRBJ1-4	CASSDLRDRANEKLFF
NA	TRBV10-3	14	TRBJ1-1	CAIHPQGMNTEAFF
TRBD1	TRBV12-3/TRBV12-4	15	TRBJ1-2	CASSLFGGTGRGYTF
TRBD1	TRBV18	16	TRBJ1-1	CASSPGQRRGNTEAFF
TRBD1	TRBV5-1	14	TRBJ2-7	CASSLWTGSGEQYF
NA	TRBV6-1	16	TRBJ2-1	CASSRPGFPGYNEQFF
NA	TRBV19	14	TRBJ1-1	CASSKSQGKIEAFF
TRBD1	TRBV13	15	TRBJ2-1	CASSLRQGALDEQFF